The next 16 T cell receptor beta chains were all read from a single sample in a study of T cells after yellow fever vaccination. A single record per CDR3 protein comes from TCRdb applying MiXCR to the 5' RACE reads. The sample consists of a few hundred thousand distinct CDR3 sequences, 6.7% of them appearing once. The input for sequencing was CD4+ T cells sorted from PBMCs, taken on the day of the yellow fever booster vaccination. These receptors all stem from a man aged 30 to 39 who received the YFV17D yellow fever vaccine.

This clonotype came up many times. CDR3 sequence (DNA): TGTGCCACCAGACGGGGACTAGACGAACACCAAGAGACCCAGTACTTC. Translation: CATRRGLDEHQETQYF. The V call is TRBV24-1, the J call TRBJ2-5; 8 bases are shared with TRBD2. The CDR3 extends over 16 amino acids. V lost 7 bases to trimming and J lost 0 bases; unmatched junction nucleotides: 9. Germline V CDR1 and CDR2: KGHDR, SFDVKD.

In its sample, this clonotype was seen many times. The chain joins TRBV5-1 to TRBJ2-7, with 8 bases that match TRBD1. The germline V gene has CDR1 SGHRS and CDR2 YFSETQ. The CDR3 runs to 14 residues. V was clipped by 4 bases and J by 6 bases; unmatched bases: 9. The CDR3 region is CASSTAGGTGEQYF. DNA of the CDR3: TGCGCCAGCAGCACCGCAGGGGGCACCGGCGAGCAGTACTTC.

In its sample, this clonotype was seen a few times. The chain joins TRBV10-3 to TRBJ2-1, with 7 bases matching TRBD2. Germline assignment: CDR1 ENHRY and CDR2 SYGVKD. V lost 3 bases, J lost 5 bases, and 7 bases stayed unmatched. The CDR3 extends over 15 amino acids. The CDR3 here is CAISDKSGKDNEQFF. The CDR3 region has the DNA TGTGCCATCAGTGACAAAAGCGGGAAGGACAATGAGCAGTTCTTC.

This clonotype was seen repeatedly, ten times or more. The rearrangement joins TRBV5-1 to TRBJ2-7, with a tentative D call TRBD1 (6 bases). Germline V gives CDR1 SGHRS, CDR2 YFSETQ. The CDR3 is made up of 14 amino acids. V was shortened by 4 bases and J by 7 bases, with 18 bases between the two germline ends. Here the CDR3 DNA reads TGCGCCAGCAGCATCCGGGACATCACTAAGGAGCAGTACTTC. Its protein product is CASSIRDITKEQYF.

The genes are TRBV19 and TRBJ2-7; TRBD2 agrees at 7 bases. Germline CDR1 is LNHDA and CDR2 is SQIVND (reference sequence). This CDR3 region has 12 residues. Trimming removed 11 bases from V and 1 base from J; junction bases left unmatched: 5. The CDR3: CAGGTTSYEQYF. CDR3 in DNA: TGTGCCGGGGGGACTACTTCCTACGAGCAGTACTTC.

In its sample, this clonotype was seen many times. V gene TRBV5-1 combines with J gene TRBJ1-5, with a tentative D call TRBD1 (6 bases). The CDR3 has 14 amino acids. Germline lookup yields CDR1 SGHRS and CDR2 YFSETQ. The V gene lost 0 bases and the J gene lost 5 bases, with 9 bases spanning the gap. This CDR3 is CASSLVPGDQPQHF. The CDR3 nucleotides read TGCGCCAGCAGCTTGGTCCCAGGGGATCAGCCCCAGCATTTT.

J is TRBJ1-2 and V is TRBV5-1; a weak D match, TRBD1 (5 bases). CDR3 length: 13 residues. The ends were cut back, 0 bases at V and 10 bases at J, with 13 bases in the middle. Germline lookup yields CDR1 SGHRS and CDR2 YFSETQ. The DNA of the CDR3 is TGCGCCAGCAGCTTGGATCGGCAGGGTTTCTACACCTTC. It encodes CASSLDRQGFYTF.

This clonotype was counted ten times or more. The chain links TRBV5-1 to TRBJ2-7; TRBD1 agrees at 7 bases. CDR1 SGHRS and CDR2 YFSETQ come from the germline V gene. CDR3 length equals 14 residues. V was clipped by 0 bases and J by 1 base; unmatched bases: 1. CDR3 sequence: CASSLGDRSYEQYF. The CDR3 nucleotides are TGCGCCAGCAGCTTGGGGGACAGATCCTACGAGCAGTACTTC.

The chain uses TRBV5-1 and TRBJ2-1, with TRBD2 identical over 12 bases. Trimming cost V 3 bases and J 9 bases; bases outside gene matches: 7. CDR1 SGHRS and CDR2 YFSETQ come from the germline V gene. There are 15 residues in the CDR3. The CDR3 loop is CASSYGGLAGLEQFF. CDR3 nucleotides: TGCGCCAGCAGCTACGGAGGACTAGCGGGACTTGAGCAGTTCTTC.

This clonotype has more than one count but fewer than ten. V and J are TRBV20-1 and TRBJ1-1, with D uncertain. Trimming left V 5 bases short and J 0 bases short, with 10 bases between. The CDR3 is 13 amino acids. CDR1 and CDR2 (germline): DFQATT, SNEGSKA (reference sequence). The CDR3 region has the DNA TGCAGTGCTTCCCCGACGGTGAACACTGAAGCTTTCTTT. Translated, it gives CSASPTVNTEAFF.

This clonotype has more than one count but fewer than ten. This chain connects TRBV2 to TRBJ2-7; no clear D gene. The CDR3 covers 14 residues. Trimming cost V 7 bases and J 0 bases, with 13 bases left between them. Germline CDR1 and CDR2: SNHLY and FYNNEI. CDR3 DNA: TGTGCCAGCATGACCAGGCCCAGCTCCTACGAGCAGTACTTC. Translating gives CASMTRPSSYEQYF.

The CDR3 here is CASSQEPGLTYEQYF. DNA for the CDR3: TGTGCCAGCAGTCAGGAGCCGGGACTCACCTACGAGCAGTACTTC. The chain has TRBV27 and TRBJ2-7; D is possibly TRBD2 (6 bases). Germline V gives CDR1 MNHEY, CDR2 SMNVEV (reference sequence). The CDR3 has 15 residues. V lost 5 bases and J lost 2, with 16 bases in between.

The genes are TRBV7-9 and TRBJ2-6; D is uncertain. The CDR3 loop spans 16 amino acids. V gave up 1 base and J gave up 0 bases, with 7 bases separating them. CDR1 SEHNR and CDR2 FQNEAQ come from the germline V gene (reference sequence). The CDR3 DNA follows: TGTGCCAGCAGCTTAGGTTTTGTCTCTGGGGCCAACGTCCTGACTTTC. It yields the protein CASSLGFVSGANVLTF.

The chain combines TRBV20-1 with TRBJ1-5; the D is unclear. This CDR3 contains 14 residues. Germline loops: CDR1 DFQATT, CDR2 SNEGSKA (reference sequence). Trimming shortened V by 1 base and J by 0 bases, and 7 bases separated the two germline ends. CDR3 nucleotide sequence: TGCAGTGCTAGAGGGGAATATAGCAATCAGCCCCAGCATTTT. Translation gives CSARGEYSNQPQHF.

The rearrangement links TRBV3-1 to TRBJ2-5; 8 positions match TRBD2. Germline V CDR1 and CDR2: LGHDT, YNNKEL (reference sequence). Losses at the gene ends were 3 bases for V and 5 bases for J; bases not matched to a gene: 2. The CDR3 is 13 residues long. The CDR3 sequence is CASSHSGSETQYF. The CDR3 DNA sequence: TGTGCCAGCAGCCACAGCGGGAGTGAGACCCAGTACTTC.

Only a few counts were recorded for this clonotype. The chain carries TRBV27 and TRBJ2-5; 7 bases fit TRBD1. After removal of 8 bases from V and 5 bases from J, the junction contained 14 bases not matched to a gene. The CDR3 consists of 15 residues. CDR1 and CDR2 (germline): MNHEY, SMNVEV (reference sequence). The CDR3 loop is CASWDLQGVRETQYF. The CDR3 region has the DNA TGTGCCAGCTGGGACCTTCAGGGGGTGAGGGAGACCCAGTACTTC.